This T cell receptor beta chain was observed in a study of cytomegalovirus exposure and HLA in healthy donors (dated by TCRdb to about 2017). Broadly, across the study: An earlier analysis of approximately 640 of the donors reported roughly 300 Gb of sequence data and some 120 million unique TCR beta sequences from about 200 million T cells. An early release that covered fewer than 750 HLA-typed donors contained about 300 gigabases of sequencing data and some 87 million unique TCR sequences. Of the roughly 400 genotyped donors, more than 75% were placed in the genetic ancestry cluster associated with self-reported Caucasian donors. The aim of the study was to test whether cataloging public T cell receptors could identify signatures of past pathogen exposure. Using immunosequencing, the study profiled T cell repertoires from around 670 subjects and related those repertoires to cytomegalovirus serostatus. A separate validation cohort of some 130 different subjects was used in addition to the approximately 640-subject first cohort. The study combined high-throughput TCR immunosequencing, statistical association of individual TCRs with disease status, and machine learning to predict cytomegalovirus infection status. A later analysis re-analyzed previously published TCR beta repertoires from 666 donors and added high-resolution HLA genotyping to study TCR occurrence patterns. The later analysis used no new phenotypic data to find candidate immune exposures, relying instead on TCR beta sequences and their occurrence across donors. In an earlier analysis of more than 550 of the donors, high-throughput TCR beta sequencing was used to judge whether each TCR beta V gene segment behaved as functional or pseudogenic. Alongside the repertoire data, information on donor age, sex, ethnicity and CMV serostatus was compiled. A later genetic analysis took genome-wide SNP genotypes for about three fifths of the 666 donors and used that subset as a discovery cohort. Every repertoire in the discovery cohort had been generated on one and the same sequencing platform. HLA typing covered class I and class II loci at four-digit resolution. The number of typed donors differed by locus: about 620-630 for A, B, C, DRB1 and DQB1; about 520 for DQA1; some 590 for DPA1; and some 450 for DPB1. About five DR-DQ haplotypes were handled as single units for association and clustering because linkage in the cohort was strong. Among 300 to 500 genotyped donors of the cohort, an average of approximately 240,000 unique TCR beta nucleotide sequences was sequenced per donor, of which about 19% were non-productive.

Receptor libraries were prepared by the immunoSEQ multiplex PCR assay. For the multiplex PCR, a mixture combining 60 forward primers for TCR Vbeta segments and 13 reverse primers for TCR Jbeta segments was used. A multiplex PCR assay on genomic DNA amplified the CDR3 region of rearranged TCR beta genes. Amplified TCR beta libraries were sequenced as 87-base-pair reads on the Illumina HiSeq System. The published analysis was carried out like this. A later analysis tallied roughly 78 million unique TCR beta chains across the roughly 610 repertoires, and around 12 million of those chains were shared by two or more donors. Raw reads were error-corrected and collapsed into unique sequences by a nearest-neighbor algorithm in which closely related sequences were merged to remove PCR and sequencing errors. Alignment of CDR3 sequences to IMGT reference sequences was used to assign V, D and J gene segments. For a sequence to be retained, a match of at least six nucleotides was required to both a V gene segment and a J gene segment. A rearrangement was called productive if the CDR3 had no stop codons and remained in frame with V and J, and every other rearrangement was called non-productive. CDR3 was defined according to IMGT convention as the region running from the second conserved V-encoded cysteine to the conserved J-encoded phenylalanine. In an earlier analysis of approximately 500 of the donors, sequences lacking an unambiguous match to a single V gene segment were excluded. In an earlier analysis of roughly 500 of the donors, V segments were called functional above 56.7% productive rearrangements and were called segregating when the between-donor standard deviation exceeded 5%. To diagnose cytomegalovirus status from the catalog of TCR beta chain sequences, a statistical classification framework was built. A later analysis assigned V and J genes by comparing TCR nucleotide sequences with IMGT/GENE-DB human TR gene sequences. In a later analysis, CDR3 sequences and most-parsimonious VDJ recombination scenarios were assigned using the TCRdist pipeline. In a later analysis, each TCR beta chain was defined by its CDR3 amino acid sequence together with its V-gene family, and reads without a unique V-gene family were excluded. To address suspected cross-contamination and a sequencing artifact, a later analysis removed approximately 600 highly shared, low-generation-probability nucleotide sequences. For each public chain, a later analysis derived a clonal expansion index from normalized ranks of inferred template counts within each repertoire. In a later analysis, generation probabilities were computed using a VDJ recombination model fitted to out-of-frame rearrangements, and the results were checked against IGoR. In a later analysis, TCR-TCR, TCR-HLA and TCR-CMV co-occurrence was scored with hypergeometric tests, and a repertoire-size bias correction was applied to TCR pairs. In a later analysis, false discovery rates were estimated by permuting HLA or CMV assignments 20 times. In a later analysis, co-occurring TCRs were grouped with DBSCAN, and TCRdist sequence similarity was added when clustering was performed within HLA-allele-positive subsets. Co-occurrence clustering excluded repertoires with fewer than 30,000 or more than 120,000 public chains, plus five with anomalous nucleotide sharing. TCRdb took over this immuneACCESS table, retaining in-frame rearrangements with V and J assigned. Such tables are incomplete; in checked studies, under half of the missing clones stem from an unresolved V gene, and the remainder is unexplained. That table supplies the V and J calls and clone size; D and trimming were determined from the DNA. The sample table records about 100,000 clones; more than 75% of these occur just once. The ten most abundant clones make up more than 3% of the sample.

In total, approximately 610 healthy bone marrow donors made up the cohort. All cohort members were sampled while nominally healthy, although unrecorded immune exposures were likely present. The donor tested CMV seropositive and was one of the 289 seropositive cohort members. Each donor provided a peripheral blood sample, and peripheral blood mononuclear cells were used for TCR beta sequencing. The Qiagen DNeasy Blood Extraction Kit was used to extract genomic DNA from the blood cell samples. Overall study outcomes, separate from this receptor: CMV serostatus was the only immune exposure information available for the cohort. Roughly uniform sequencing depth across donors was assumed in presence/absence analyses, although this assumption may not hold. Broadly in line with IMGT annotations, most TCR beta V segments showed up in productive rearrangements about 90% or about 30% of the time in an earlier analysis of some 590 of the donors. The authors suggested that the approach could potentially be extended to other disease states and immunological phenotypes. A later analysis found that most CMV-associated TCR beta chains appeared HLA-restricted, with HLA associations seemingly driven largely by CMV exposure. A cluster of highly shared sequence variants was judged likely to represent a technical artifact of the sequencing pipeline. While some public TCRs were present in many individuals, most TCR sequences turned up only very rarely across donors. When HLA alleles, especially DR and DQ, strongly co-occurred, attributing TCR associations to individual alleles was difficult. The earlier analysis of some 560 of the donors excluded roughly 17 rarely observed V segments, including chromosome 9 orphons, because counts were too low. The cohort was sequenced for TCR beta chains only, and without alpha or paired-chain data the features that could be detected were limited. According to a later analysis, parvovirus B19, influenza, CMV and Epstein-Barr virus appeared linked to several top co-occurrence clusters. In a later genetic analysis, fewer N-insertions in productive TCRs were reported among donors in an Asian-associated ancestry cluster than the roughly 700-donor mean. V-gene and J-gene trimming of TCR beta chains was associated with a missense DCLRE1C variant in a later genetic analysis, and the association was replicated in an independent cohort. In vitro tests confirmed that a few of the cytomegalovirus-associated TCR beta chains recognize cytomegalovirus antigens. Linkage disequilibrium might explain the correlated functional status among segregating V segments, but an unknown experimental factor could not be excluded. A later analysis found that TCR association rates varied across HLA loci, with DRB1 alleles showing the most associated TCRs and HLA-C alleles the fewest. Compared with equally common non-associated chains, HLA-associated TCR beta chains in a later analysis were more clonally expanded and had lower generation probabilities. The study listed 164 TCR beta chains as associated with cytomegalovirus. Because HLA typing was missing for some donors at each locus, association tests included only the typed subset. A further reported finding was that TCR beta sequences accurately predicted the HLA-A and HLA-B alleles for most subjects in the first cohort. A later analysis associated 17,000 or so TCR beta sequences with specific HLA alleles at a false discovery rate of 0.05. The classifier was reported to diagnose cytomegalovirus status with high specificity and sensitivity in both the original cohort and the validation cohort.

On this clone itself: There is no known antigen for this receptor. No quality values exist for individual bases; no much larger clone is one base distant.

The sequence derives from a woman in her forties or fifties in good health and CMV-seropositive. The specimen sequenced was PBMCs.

CDR3 region: CAWDRVSGNTIYF. The nucleotide sequence is TGTGCCTGGGACAGGGTCTCTGGAAACACCATATATTTT. The rearranged chain carries TRBV30 and TRBJ1-3; 7 bases in between match TRBD1. At the junction V is shortened by 5 bases and J by 0 bases; bases outside the gene matches: 1. CDR1 and CDR2, per the germline V gene (reference sequence), are GTSNPN and SVGIG. From its cysteine to its phenylalanine, the CDR3 spans 13 amino acids. Only the CDR3 region is kept as DNA, spanning 39 bases read in frame from base 1.